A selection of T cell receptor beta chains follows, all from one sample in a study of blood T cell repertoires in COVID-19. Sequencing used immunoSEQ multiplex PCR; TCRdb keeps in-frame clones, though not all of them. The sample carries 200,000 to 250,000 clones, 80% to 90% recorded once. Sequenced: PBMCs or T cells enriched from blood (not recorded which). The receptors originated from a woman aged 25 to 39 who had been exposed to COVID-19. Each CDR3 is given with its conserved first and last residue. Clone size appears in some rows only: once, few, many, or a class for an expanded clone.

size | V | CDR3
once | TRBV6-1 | CASSEEGGLNTEAFF
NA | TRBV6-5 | CASSYSQGAGELFF
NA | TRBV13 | CASSSPRDRGDGYTF
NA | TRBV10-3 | CAITGTGNTEAFF
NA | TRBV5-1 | CASSLAGGEQYF
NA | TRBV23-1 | CASSHTSGSNPDTQYF
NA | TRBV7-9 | CASSLDRANEKLFF
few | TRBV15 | CATSESSGRVDEQYF
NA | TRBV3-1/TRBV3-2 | CASSTGTSGNTGELFF
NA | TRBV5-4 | CASSPTRGNYGYTF
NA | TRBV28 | CASSLNRINQPQHF
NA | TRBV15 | CATSRERDRGTDTQYF
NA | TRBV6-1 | CASSEILAAQYF
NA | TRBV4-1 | CASSPGQGANNEQFF
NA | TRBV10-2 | CASSAGDRLNEQFF
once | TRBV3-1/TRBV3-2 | CASSQDTSTNEKLFF
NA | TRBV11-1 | CASSLETGGAYF